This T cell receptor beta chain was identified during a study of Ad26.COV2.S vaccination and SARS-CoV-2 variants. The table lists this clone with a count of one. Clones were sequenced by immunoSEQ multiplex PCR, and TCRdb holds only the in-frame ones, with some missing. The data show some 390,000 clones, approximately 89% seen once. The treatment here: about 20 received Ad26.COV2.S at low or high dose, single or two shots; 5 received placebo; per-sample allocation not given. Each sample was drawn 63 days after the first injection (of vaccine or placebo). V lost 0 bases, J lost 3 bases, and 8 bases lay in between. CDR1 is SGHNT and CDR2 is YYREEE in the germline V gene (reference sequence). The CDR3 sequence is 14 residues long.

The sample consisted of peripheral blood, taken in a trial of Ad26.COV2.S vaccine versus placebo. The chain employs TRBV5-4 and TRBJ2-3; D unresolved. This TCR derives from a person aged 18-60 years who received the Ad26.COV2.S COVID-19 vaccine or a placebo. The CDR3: CASSLATETDTQYF. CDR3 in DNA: TGTGCCAGCAGCTTGGCGACCGAGACAGATACGCAGTATTTT.